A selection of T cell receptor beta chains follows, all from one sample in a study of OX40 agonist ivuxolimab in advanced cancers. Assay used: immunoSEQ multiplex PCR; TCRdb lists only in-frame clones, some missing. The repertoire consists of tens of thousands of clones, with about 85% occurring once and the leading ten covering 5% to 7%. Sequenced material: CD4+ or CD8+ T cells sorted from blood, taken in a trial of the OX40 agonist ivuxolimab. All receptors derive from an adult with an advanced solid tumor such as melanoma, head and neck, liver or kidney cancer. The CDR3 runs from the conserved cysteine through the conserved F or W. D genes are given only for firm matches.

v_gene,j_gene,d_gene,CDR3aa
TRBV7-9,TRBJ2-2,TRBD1,CASSPWGQLNTGELFF
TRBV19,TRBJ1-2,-,CASSFQGTHGYTF
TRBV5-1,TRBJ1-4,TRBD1,CASSYRQGVGEKLFF
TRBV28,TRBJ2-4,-,CASSFSNIQYF
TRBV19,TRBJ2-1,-,CASSARNEQFF
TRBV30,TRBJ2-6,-,CACLSWGGAGANVLTF
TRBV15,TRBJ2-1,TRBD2,CATSMSLAGGGEQFF
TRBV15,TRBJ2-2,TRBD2,CATSRGGGSAGELFF
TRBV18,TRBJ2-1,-,CASSLTRSERNEQFF
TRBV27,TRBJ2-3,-,CASRGQGTDTQYF
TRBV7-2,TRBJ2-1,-,CASSLGHSTYNEQFF
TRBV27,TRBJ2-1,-,CASSLSTRGNEQFF
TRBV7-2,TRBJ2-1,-,CASSLGGGAYNEQFF
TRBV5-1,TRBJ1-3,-,CASSSGGSSGNTIYF
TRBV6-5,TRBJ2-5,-,CASTPGPRETQYF
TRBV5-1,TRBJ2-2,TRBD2,CASSLGGGLSTGELFF
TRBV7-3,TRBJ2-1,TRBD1,CASSSSGGTGTNEQFF
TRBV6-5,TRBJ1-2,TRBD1,CASSAPGQGAYGYTF
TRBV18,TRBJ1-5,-,CASSPQGSNQPQHF